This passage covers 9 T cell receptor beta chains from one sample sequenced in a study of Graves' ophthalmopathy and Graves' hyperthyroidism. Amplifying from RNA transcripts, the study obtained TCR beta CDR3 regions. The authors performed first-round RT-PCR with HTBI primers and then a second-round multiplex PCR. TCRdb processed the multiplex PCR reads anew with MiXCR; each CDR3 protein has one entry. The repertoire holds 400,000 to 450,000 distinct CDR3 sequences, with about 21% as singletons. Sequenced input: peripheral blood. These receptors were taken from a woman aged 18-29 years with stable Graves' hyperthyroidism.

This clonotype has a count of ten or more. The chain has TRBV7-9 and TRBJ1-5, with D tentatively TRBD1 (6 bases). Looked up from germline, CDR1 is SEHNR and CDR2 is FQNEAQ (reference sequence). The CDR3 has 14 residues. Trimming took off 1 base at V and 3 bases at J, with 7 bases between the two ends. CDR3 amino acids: CASSLGTVNQPQHF. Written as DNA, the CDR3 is TGTGCCAGCAGCTTAGGGACAGTCAATCAGCCCCAGCATTTT. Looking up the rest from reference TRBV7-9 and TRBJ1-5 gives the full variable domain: DTGVSQNPRHKITKRGQNVTFRCDPISEHNRLYWYRQTLGQGPEFLTYFQNEAQLEKSRLLSDRFSAERPKGSFSTLEIQRTEQGDSAMYLCASSLGTVNQPQHFGDGTRLSIL.

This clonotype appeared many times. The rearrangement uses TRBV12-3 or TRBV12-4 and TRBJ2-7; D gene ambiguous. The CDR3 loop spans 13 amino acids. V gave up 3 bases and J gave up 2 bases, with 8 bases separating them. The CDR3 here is CASSLRKPYEQYF. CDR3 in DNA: TGTGCCAGCAGTTTGCGGAAGCCCTACGAGCAGTACTTC.

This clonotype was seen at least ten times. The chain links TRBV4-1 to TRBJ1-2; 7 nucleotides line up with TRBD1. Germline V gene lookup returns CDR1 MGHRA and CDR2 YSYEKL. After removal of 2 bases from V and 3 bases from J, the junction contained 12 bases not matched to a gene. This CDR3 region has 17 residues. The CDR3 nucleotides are TGCGCCAGCAGCCAATCAGCACCGACAGGGCGACACTATGGCTACACCTTC. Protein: CASSQSAPTGRHYGYTF.

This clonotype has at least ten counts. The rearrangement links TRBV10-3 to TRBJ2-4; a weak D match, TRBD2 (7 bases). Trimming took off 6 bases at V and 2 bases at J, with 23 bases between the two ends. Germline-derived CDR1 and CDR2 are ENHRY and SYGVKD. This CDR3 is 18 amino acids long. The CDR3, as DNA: TGTGCCATCAGGGGGGGGATTGAGGGACAAGTCACCAAAAACATTCAGTACTTC. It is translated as CAIRGGIEGQVTKNIQYF.

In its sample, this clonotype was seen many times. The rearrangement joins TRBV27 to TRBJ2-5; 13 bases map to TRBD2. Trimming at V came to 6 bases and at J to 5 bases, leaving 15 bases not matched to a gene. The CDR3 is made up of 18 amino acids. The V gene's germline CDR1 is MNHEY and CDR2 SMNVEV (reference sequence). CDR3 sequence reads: CASSVAGGTSGARETQYF. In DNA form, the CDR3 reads TGTGCCAGCAGCGTTGCAGGCGGGACTAGCGGGGCCAGGGAGACCCAGTACTTC.

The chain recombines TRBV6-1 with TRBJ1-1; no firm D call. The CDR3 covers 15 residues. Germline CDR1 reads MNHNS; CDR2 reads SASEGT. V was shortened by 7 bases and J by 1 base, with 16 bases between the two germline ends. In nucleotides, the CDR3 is TGTGCCAGCAAACTAGAGCCAGGACCGAACACTGAAGCTTTCTTT. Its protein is CASKLEPGPNTEAFF.

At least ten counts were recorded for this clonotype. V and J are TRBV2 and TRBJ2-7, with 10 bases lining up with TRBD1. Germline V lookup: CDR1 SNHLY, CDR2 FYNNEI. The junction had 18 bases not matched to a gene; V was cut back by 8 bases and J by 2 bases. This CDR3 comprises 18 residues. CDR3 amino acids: CASGGPGTGALETYEQYF. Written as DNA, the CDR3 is TGTGCCAGCGGGGGACCCGGGACAGGGGCCCTAGAAACCTACGAGCAGTACTTC.

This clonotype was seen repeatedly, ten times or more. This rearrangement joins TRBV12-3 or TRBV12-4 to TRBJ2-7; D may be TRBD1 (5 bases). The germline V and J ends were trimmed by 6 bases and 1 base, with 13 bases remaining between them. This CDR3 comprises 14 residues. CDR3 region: CASSFGQGSYEQYF. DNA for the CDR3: TGTGCCAGCAGCTTTGGCCAGGGTTCCTACGAGCAGTACTTC.

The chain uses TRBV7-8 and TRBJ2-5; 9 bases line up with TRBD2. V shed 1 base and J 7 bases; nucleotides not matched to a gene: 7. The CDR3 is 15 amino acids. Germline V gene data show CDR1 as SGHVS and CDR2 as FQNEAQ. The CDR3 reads CASSLVPSGEGTQYF. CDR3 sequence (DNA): TGTGCCAGCAGCTTAGTGCCTAGCGGGGAGGGGACCCAGTACTTC.